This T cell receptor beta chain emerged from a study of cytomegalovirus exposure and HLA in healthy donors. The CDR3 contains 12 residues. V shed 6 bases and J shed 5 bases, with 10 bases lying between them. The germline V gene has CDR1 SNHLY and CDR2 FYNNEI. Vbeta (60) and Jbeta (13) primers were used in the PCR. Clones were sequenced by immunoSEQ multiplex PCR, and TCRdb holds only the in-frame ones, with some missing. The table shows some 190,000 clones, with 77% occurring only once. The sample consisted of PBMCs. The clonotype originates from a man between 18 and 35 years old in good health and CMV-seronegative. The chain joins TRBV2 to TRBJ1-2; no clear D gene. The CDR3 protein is CASSAKSYGYTF. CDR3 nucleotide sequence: TGTGCCAGCAGCGCTAAAAGTTATGGCTACACCTTC.